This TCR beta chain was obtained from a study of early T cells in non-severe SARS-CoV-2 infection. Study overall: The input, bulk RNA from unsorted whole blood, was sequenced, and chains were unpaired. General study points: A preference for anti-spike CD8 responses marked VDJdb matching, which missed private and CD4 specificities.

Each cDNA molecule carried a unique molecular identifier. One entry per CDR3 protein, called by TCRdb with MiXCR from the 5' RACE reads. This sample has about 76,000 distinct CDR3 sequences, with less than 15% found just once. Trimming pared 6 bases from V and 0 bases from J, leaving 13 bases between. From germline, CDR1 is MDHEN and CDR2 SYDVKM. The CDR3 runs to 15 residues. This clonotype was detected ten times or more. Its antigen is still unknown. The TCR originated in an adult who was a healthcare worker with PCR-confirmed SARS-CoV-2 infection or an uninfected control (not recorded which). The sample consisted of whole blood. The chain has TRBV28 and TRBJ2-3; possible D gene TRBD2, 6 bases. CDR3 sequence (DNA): TGTGCCAGCAGAACCGGGGGACCTAGCACAGATACGCAGTATTTT. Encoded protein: CASRTGGPSTDTQYF.